These T cell receptor beta chains were read from a single sample in a study of identical twins. MiXCR, applied by TCRdb to the 5' RACE reads, yields one record per CDR3 protein. This table holds approximately 620,000 distinct CDR3 sequences, approximately 9% found once. These sequences were also reported in another study, on yellow fever vaccine responses in identical twins.

The specimen sequenced was PBMCs. The receptor source for this set is a woman under 30 in good health. CDR3s leave out the opening cysteine and the closing phenylalanine or tryptophan. Fields, in order: CDR3 length, J gene, V gene, CDR3 protein.

12 TRBJ2-5 TRBV12-3/TRBV12-4 ASTYFGGSETQY
13 TRBJ2-5 TRBV7-2 ASSHPGGWGETQY
10 TRBJ2-7 TRBV14 ASSQERHPKY
13 TRBJ2-7 TRBV5-6 ASSLVGTGSYEQY
14 TRBJ2-2 TRBV10-3 AISDPASGNTGELF
13 TRBJ2-7 TRBV5-5 ASSLILGDSYEQY
12 TRBJ2-1 TRBV6-1 ASKMDGSYNEQF
13 TRBJ2-1 TRBV6-2/TRBV6-3 ASSYGTGYFSEQF
18 TRBJ2-3 TRBV12-3/TRBV12-4 ASSLRTGRLAGGRTDTQY
13 TRBJ1-1 TRBV5-1 ASSLVAQGNTEAF
15 TRBJ2-1 TRBV18 ASSPFEREAPYNEQF
14 TRBJ2-1 TRBV6-1 ASSPIGSNAHNEQF
14 TRBJ1-6 TRBV20-1 SARVRSFRDNSPLH
13 TRBJ2-2 TRBV12-3/TRBV12-4 ASSFPLLSTGELF
10 TRBJ2-7 TRBV10-3 AINQGQEQQY
14 TRBJ2-7 TRBV28 ASSPEGGAQGDEQY
11 TRBJ2-3 TRBV6-6 ASTPRETDTQY
12 TRBJ1-4 TRBV6-5 ASSYLQDNEKLF
13 TRBJ1-1 TRBV7-9 ASSSRQGWETEAF
13 TRBJ2-1 TRBV7-9 ASSLGTAVGGEQF
14 TRBJ2-7 TRBV20-1 SARRVTSGDIYEQY
13 TRBJ2-7 TRBV28 ASGTGGPTSYEQY
11 TRBJ2-2 TRBV29-1 SAADKNTGELF